Detailed here is one TCR beta chain. Only in-frame clones appear in the TCRdb table, and some are missing; sequencing was by immunoSEQ multiplex PCR. Of over 150,000 clones in the sample, roughly 94% were seen once. This sample was taken from a study of OX40 agonist ivuxolimab in advanced cancers. V lost 0 bases and J lost 10; bases outside the gene matches: 6. The CDR3 contains 14 residues. Per germline, CDR1 MGHRA and CDR2 YSYEKL. The sequence was obtained from an adult with an advanced solid tumor such as melanoma, head and neck, liver or kidney cancer. The sample in question was CD4+ or CD8+ T cells sorted from blood, obtained in a trial of the OX40 agonist ivuxolimab. The genes are TRBV4-1 and TRBJ2-7; 10 bases line up with TRBD2. The CDR3: CASSQEGSGGAQYF. The CDR3 region has the DNA TGCGCCAGCAGCCAAGAAGGGAGCGGGGGGGCCCAGTACTTC.